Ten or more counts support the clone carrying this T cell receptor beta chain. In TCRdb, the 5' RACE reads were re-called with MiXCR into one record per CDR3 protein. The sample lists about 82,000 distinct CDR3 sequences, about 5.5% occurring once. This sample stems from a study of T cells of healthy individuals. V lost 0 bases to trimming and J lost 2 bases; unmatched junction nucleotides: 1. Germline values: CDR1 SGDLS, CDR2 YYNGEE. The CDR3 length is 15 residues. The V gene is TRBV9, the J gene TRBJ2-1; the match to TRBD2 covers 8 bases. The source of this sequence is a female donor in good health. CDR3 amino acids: CASSVAGGPYNEQFF. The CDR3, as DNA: TGTGCCAGCAGCGTAGCGGGAGGGCCCTACAATGAGCAGTTCTTC.